This T cell receptor beta chain was found in a study of blood T cell repertoires in COVID-19. Sequencing used immunoSEQ multiplex PCR; TCRdb keeps in-frame clones, though not all of them. The sample carries 290,000 or so clones, around 90% recorded once. The sample holds one count of this clone. Trimming took 4 bases from V and 6 from J; bases not matched to a gene: 11. CDR1 is MDHEN, CDR2 SYDVKM, per germline. The CDR3 contains 16 residues. This chain uses TRBV28 with TRBJ2-7; the match to TRBD2 covers 11 bases. This sequence originates from a woman under 30 with acute COVID-19. The specimen sequenced was PBMCs or T cells enriched from blood (not recorded which). CDR3 residues: CASSSHLAGGASEQYF. CDR3 in DNA: TGTGCCAGCAGTTCGCATTTAGCGGGAGGGGCCTCCGAGCAGTACTTC.